This T cell receptor (beta chain) came from a study of early stage breast cancer tumors. The overall study: The ER+/PR+/HER2- tumors included 7 to 9 ductal and a handful of lobular carcinomas. Overall study results and limits: Comparing each tissue with blood distinguished tumor from normal in about 90% of the 16 patients. Most shared enriched TCRB sequences were commonly generated ones.

Clones were sequenced by immunoSEQ multiplex PCR, and TCRdb holds only the in-frame ones, with some missing. Among approximately 31,000 clones, around 75% were seen once, and the ten largest hold around 10%. The CDR3 runs 13 residues. V dropped 1 base and J dropped 6 bases, with 10 bases sitting between them. Germline values: CDR1 MNHNY, CDR2 SVGAGI (reference sequence). As to this clone: The target antigen is unknown.

The sequence derives from a person aged 25-39 years with breast cancer. This chain links TRBV6-6 with TRBJ2-7; unclear D gene. Sequencing used breast tumor tissue. The chain's CDR3 is CASSYYLHSEQYF. The CDR3 coding sequence is TGTGCCAGCAGTTACTACCTTCATTCCGAGCAGTACTTC.